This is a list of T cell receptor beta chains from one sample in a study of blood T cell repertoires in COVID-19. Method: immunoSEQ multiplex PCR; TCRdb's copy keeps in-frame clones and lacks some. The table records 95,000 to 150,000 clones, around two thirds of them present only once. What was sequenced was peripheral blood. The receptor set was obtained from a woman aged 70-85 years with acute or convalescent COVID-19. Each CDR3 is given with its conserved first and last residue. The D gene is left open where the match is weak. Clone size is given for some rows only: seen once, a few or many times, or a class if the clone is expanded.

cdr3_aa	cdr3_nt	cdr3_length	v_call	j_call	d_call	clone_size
CASSTGTGIGLRGYTF	TGTGCCAGTAGTACCGGGACAGGAATTGGCCTGAGGGGCTACACCTTC	16	TRBV19	TRBJ1-2	TRBD1	NA
CASSVRQGASNQPQHF	TGTGCCAGTAGTGTCAGACAGGGGGCCAGCAATCAGCCCCAGCATTTT	16	TRBV19	TRBJ1-5	TRBD1	NA
CASSLGGPEIGYTF	TGTGCCAGCAGCTTAGGGGGCCCAGAGATTGGCTACACCTTC	14	TRBV7-9	TRBJ1-2	NA	NA
CASSITRPPSGNEQFF	TGTGCCAGTAGTATCACCCGACCCCCTAGCGGCAATGAGCAGTTCTTC	16	TRBV19	TRBJ2-1	TRBD2	NA
CASSLSRRGTEAFF	TGTGCCAGCAGTTTATCGAGGCGGGGCACTGAAGCTTTCTTT	14	TRBV27	TRBJ1-1	NA	NA
CASSLTVTGEQPQHF	TGTGCCAGCAGCCTAACTGTGACAGGGGAACAGCCCCAGCATTTT	15	TRBV3-1/TRBV3-2	TRBJ1-5	TRBD1	NA
CASSERRDEKLFF	TGTGCCAGCAGTGAACGGAGAGATGAAAAACTGTTTTTT	13	TRBV6-1	TRBJ1-4	NA	NA
CASSDGEGYGYTF	TGCGCCAGCAGTGATGGGGAGGGCTATGGCTACACCTTC	13	TRBV10-2	TRBJ1-2	NA	NA
CASSLAFDRVDNEQFF	TGCGCCAGCAGCTTGGCCTTCGACAGGGTGGACAATGAGCAGTTCTTC	16	TRBV5-1	TRBJ2-1	TRBD1	NA
CASSLAEGNTIYF	TGTGCCAGCAGCTTAGCCGAGGGAAACACCATATATTTT	13	TRBV7-2	TRBJ1-3	NA	NA
CASSLAPGNSPLHF	TGTGCCAGTAGCCTCGCCCCGGGGAATTCACCCCTCCACTTT	14	TRBV19	TRBJ1-6	NA	NA
CASSEWSRLGEQFF	TGTGCCAGCAGTGAATGGAGTCGGCTGGGTGAGCAGTTCTTC	14	TRBV6-1	TRBJ2-1	NA	few
CASSPTATNEKLFF	TGTGCCAGCAGTCCCACTGCAACTAATGAAAAACTGTTTTTT	14	TRBV6-2/TRBV6-3	TRBJ1-4	NA	NA
CASAILDTDTQYF	TGTGCCAGCGCGATTTTAGACACAGATACGCAGTATTTT	13	TRBV18	TRBJ2-3	NA	NA
CASSPTGGGTGELFF	TGTGCCAGCAGCCCAACGGGGGGAGGCACCGGGGAGCTGTTTTTT	15	TRBV7-3	TRBJ2-2	TRBD2	NA
CASSQGQGVSSGANVLTF	TGCGCCAGCAGCCAGGGACAGGGGGTTAGCTCTGGGGCCAACGTCCTGACTTTC	18	TRBV5-1	TRBJ2-6	TRBD1	NA
CASSYGTGNSPLHF	TGTGCCAGCAGTTACGGGACAGGGAATTCACCCCTCCACTTT	14	TRBV6-5	TRBJ1-6	TRBD1	NA
CSVERRGTLGGPNTDTQYF	TGCAGCGTTGAGCGGCGTGGAACCCTCGGGGGGCCTAACACAGATACGCAGTATTTT	19	TRBV29-1	TRBJ2-3	NA	NA
CASSFGQGTDEQYF	TGTGCCAGCAGCTTCGGACAGGGGACCGACGAGCAGTACTTC	14	TRBV2	TRBJ2-7	TRBD1	NA
CASSSRDEQYF	TGTGCCAGCAGCTCCAGGGACGAGCAGTACTTC	11	TRBV28	TRBJ2-7	NA	NA
CASTIQGRDGYTF	TGTGCCAGCACCATACAGGGGCGAGACGGCTACACCTTC	13	TRBV28	TRBJ1-2	TRBD1	few
CASSSTSGRSYEQYF	TGCGCCAGCAGCTCGACTAGCGGGAGATCGTACGAGCAGTACTTC	15	TRBV5-1	TRBJ2-7	TRBD2	once
CASIFGGTGPVTQYF	TGTGCCAGCATTTTTGGGGGCACCGGCCCGGTGACGCAGTACTTC	15	TRBV5-8	TRBJ2-7	NA	NA
CASNSGASTDTQYF	TGTGCCAGTAATAGCGGGGCTAGCACAGATACGCAGTATTTT	14	TRBV19	TRBJ2-3	TRBD2	NA
CASRSGTQRNEQFF	TGTGCCAGCAGGAGCGGGACACAGCGCAATGAGCAGTTCTTC	14	TRBV6-5	TRBJ2-1	NA	few
CASSLLFSDTQYF	TGTGCCAGCAGCTTATTGTTCTCAGATACGCAGTATTTT	13	TRBV11-2	TRBJ2-3	NA	NA
CASSKSGGLSEQFF	TGTGCCAGCAGCAAGAGCGGGGGGTTGAGTGAGCAGTTCTTC	14	TRBV3-1/TRBV3-2	TRBJ2-1	TRBD2	few
CSVPDTYEQYF	TGCAGCGTTCCTGACACCTACGAGCAGTACTTC	11	TRBV29-1	TRBJ2-7	NA	NA
CASRGQYSGNTIYF	TGTGCCAGCAGGGGACAATACTCTGGAAACACCATATATTTT	14	TRBV2	TRBJ1-3	NA	NA
CASSPGTGENEQYF	TGTGCCAGTAGTCCCGGGACAGGGGAAAACGAGCAGTACTTC	14	TRBV19	TRBJ2-7	TRBD1	NA
CATIGATEAFF	TGTGCCACCATAGGGGCAACGGAAGCTTTCTTT	11	TRBV2	TRBJ1-1	NA	NA
CASSWTGKLFF	TGCGCCAGCAGCTGGACAGGGAAACTGTTTTTT	11	TRBV5-1	TRBJ1-4	TRBD1	NA
CATSDWGQTSTDTQYF	TGTGCCACCAGTGATTGGGGACAGACTAGCACAGATACGCAGTATTTT	16	TRBV24-1	TRBJ2-3	TRBD1	NA
CAWSAWTANEKLFF	TGTGCCTGGAGTGCTTGGACTGCGAATGAAAAACTGTTTTTT	14	TRBV30	TRBJ1-4	NA	NA
CASRPDRGLTYEQYF	TGTGCCAGCAGACCCGACAGGGGACTTACCTACGAGCAGTACTTC	15	TRBV6-5	TRBJ2-7	TRBD1	NA
CASSYFNGPQHF	TGTGCCAGCAGTTATTTCAACGGGCCCCAGCATTTT	12	TRBV6-2/TRBV6-3	TRBJ1-5	NA	NA
CASSFRTQGAGTGELFF	TGCGCCAGCAGCTTTAGAACGCAGGGGGCAGGAACCGGGGAGCTGTTTTTT	17	TRBV5-1	TRBJ2-2	TRBD1	NA
CATSRDFAGYTEAFF	TGTGCCACCAGCAGAGATTTTGCAGGGTACACTGAAGCTTTCTTT	15	TRBV15	TRBJ1-1	NA	NA
CASSGGANTGELFF	TGTGCCTCAAGCGGGGGGGCGAACACCGGGGAGCTGTTTTTT	14	TRBV6-5	TRBJ2-2	TRBD2	NA
CASSLQGARETQYF	TGCGCCAGCAGCTTACAGGGGGCGCGAGAGACCCAGTACTTC	14	TRBV5-1	TRBJ2-5	TRBD1	few
CASSLDRGPNNSPLHF	TGTGCCAGCAGCCTAGACAGGGGGCCCAATAATTCACCCCTCCACTTT	16	TRBV5-6	TRBJ1-6	TRBD1	NA
CASSQAVGPQHF	TGTGCCAGCAGCCAAGCTGTGGGCCCCCAGCATTTT	12	TRBV14	TRBJ1-5	NA	few
CASMLTGSYGYTF	TGTGCCAGCATGCTGACAGGGAGCTATGGCTACACCTTC	13	TRBV6-5	TRBJ1-2	TRBD1	NA
CASSLFPGGYEQYF	TGTGCCAGCAGTTTATTCCCAGGGGGGTACGAGCAGTACTTC	14	TRBV27	TRBJ2-7	NA	NA
CASSLPDSEKLFF	TGTGCCAGCAGCTTACCGGACAGTGAAAAACTGTTTTTT	13	TRBV5-4	TRBJ1-4	NA	NA
CASSLGPNYGYTF	TGTGCCAGCAGCTTGGGGCCTAACTATGGCTACACCTTC	13	TRBV5-6	TRBJ1-2	NA	NA
CASSSGLPSTDTQYF	TGTGCCAGCAGTTCGGGACTACCTAGCACAGATACGCAGTATTTT	15	TRBV28	TRBJ2-3	TRBD2	once
CASLRQDNSPLHF	TGTGCCAGTCTAAGACAGGACAATTCACCCCTCCACTTT	13	TRBV6-6	TRBJ1-6	NA	NA
CASSVDPLAGNTDTQYF	TGTGCCAGCAGCGTAGACCCCCTAGCCGGGAACACAGATACGCAGTATTTT	17	TRBV9	TRBJ2-3	NA	NA
CASSPGTSGTFSGANVLTF	TGTGCCAGCAGTCCCGGGACTAGCGGGACCTTCTCTGGGGCCAACGTCCTGACTTTC	19	TRBV28	TRBJ2-6	TRBD2	NA
CASRSGQGATYGYTF	TGTGCCAGCAGATCCGGACAGGGGGCGACCTATGGCTACACCTTC	15	TRBV2	TRBJ1-2	TRBD1	NA
CASSLRTAETEAFF	TGCGCCAGCAGCTTGCGGACAGCCGAAACTGAAGCTTTCTTT	14	TRBV5-1	TRBJ1-1	NA	NA
CSAPRRTEAFF	TGCAGTGCTCCTCGGAGGACTGAAGCTTTCTTT	11	TRBV20-1	TRBJ1-1	NA	NA
CAWSNEINVGTSVSDTQYF	TGTGCCTGGAGTAACGAAATTAACGTGGGGACTAGCGTGTCAGATACGCAGTATTTT	19	TRBV30	TRBJ2-3	TRBD2	NA
CASSLVGSGNSPLHF	TGCGCCAGCAGCTTGGTGGGGTCGGGAAATTCACCCCTCCACTTT	15	TRBV5-1	TRBJ1-6	NA	many
CASSEQGMNTEAFF	TGTGCCAGCTCAGAACAGGGAATGAACACTGAAGCTTTCTTT	14	TRBV6-5	TRBJ1-1	NA	few
CSASVNYGYTF	TGCAGTGCTAGTGTAAACTATGGCTACACCTTC	11	TRBV20-1	TRBJ1-2	NA	NA
CASSEPNSEIRLKQFF	TGTGCCAGCAGTGAACCCAACTCCGAGATACGCTTAAAGCAGTTCTTC	16	TRBV6-1	TRBJ2-1	NA	NA
CASSPRQGSGNTIYF	TGTGCCAGCAGCCCAAGACAGGGATCTGGAAACACCATATATTTT	15	TRBV2	TRBJ1-3	TRBD1	NA